These T cell receptor beta chains were read from a single sample in a study of CD4 T cells in relation to SARS-CoV-2 and coronaviruses. Libraries were prepared by immunoSEQ multiplex PCR; TCRdb keeps only in-frame clonotypes and omits some of them. This sample has 15,000 to 20,000 clones, with about 76% found just once. Antigens of these TCRs are unknown. Sequencing was carried out using CD4+ T cells from PBMCs, cultured in vitro. These receptor sequences come from a human donor in good health. Both conserved end residues are part of each CDR3. The order of the fields is V gene, clone size, J gene, D gene, CDR3 protein, CDR3 DNA. The D gene is left open where the match is weak. Rows give clone size only sometimes, using once, few, many, or a class for an expanded clone.

TRBV27	few	TRBJ1-5	TRBD1	CASRTGFGQPQHF	TGTGCCAGCAGGACAGGGTTCGGGCAGCCCCAGCATTTT
TRBV24-1	.	TRBJ2-2	TRBD2	CATRRETGELFF	TGTGCCACCAGGCGGGAGACAGGGGAGCTGTTTTTT
TRBV19	few	TRBJ1-5	.	CASSIARVGQPQHF	TGTGCCAGTAGTATAGCCCGAGTGGGTCAGCCCCAGCATTTT
TRBV9	.	TRBJ2-1	TRBD2	CASSVNIAGKGNEQFF	TGTGCCAGCAGCGTAAACATAGCGGGGAAAGGCAATGAGCAGTTCTTC
TRBV7-2	.	TRBJ2-3	TRBD1	CASSPGTARDTQYF	TGTGCCAGCAGCCCAGGGACAGCCAGAGATACGCAGTATTTT
TRBV5-1	.	TRBJ2-5	.	CASRGEETQYF	TGCGCCAGCCGCGGGGAAGAGACCCAGTACTTC
TRBV6-5	.	TRBJ2-7	TRBD2	CASKYGRSSYEQYF	TGTGCCAGCAAGTACGGGAGGAGCTCCTACGAGCAGTACTTC
TRBV28	.	TRBJ2-7	.	CASSRTNSQGEQYF	TGTGCCAGCAGCCGGACAAACTCCCAAGGCGAGCAGTACTTC
TRBV19	.	TRBJ2-1	.	CASSIGQTSYNEQFF	TGTGCCAGTAGTATAGGCCAGACCTCCTACAATGAGCAGTTCTTC
TRBV5-4	.	TRBJ1-4	.	CASSFQVGGSTNEKLFF	TGTGCCAGCAGCTTCCAGGTGGGGGGATCAACTAATGAAAAACTGTTTTTT
TRBV4-1	.	TRBJ2-1	.	CASSQQGSSYNEQFF	TGCGCCAGCAGCCAACAGGGATCCTCCTACAATGAGCAGTTCTTC
TRBV2	.	TRBJ2-5	.	CASSSEAGETQYF	TGTGCCAGCAGTTCTGAGGCTGGGGAGACCCAGTACTTC
TRBV6-5	.	TRBJ1-3	.	CASGYSGNTIYF	TGTGCCAGCGGGTACTCTGGAAACACCATATATTTT
TRBV27	.	TRBJ2-7	TRBD1	CASSFGTGIEQYF	TGTGCCAGCAGTTTCGGGACAGGGATCGAGCAGTACTTC
TRBV14	.	TRBJ1-1	.	CASSWENTEAFF	TGTGCCAGCAGTTGGGAAAACACTGAAGCTTTCTTT
TRBV4-2	.	TRBJ2-3	.	CASSPGAIDTQYF	TGTGCCAGCAGTCCGGGGGCCATAGATACGCAGTATTTT
TRBV7-9	.	TRBJ2-7	.	CASSLLDEQYF	TGTGCCAGCAGCTTGTTGGACGAGCAGTACTTC
TRBV10-3	.	TRBJ1-1	TRBD1	CAISSPDRVGPNTEAFF	TGTGCCATCAGCTCTCCCGACAGGGTTGGACCGAACACTGAAGCTTTCTTT
TRBV14	.	TRBJ2-1	.	CASSQAPSNEQFF	TGTGCCAGCAGCCAAGCCCCTAGCAATGAGCAGTTCTTC
TRBV5-6	.	TRBJ2-7	.	CASSLEGRGREQYF	TGTGCCAGCAGCTTGGAAGGCAGGGGCAGGGAGCAGTACTTC
TRBV19	.	TRBJ1-1	.	CASSLTGLSEAFF	TGTGCCAGTAGTTTAACAGGGCTGTCTGAAGCTTTCTTT
TRBV9	.	TRBJ2-3	TRBD2	CASSVDMAGVGTDTQYF	TGTGCCAGCAGCGTAGACATGGCGGGAGTAGGTACAGATACGCAGTATTTT
TRBV7-9	once	TRBJ1-2	TRBD1	CASSIPRDRAQYGYTF	TGTGCCAGCAGTATTCCCCGGGACAGGGCGCAGTATGGCTACACCTTC
TRBV5-1	.	TRBJ2-5	TRBD1	CASSQGQYQETQYF	TGCGCCAGCAGCCAGGGACAGTACCAAGAGACCCAGTACTTC
TRBV20-1	.	TRBJ1-1	TRBD1	CSASRGQGWVTEAFF	TGCAGTGCTAGTCGAGGACAGGGTTGGGTGACTGAAGCTTTCTTT
TRBV18	once	TRBJ1-5	.	CASSTDSSNQPQHF	TGTGCCAGCTCAACCGACAGTTCGAATCAGCCCCAGCATTTT
TRBV24-1	.	TRBJ2-7	.	CATSDLTRMYF	TGTGCCACCAGTGATTTAACTAGAATGTACTTC